The clone carrying this T cell receptor (beta chain) occurred a few times. The antigen is undetermined. This sample was taken from a study of vaccination and CD4 T cells after COVID-19. Across the study: In the control cultures, a CEFX pool, an HIV-1 Nef pool, or no peptide was supplied. Study conclusions and caveats: Convalescent patients had 304 of 307 vaccine-specific clones showing spike mono-reactivity. From 21 to 38, the median of SARS-CoV-2-reactive clonotypes rose without reaching significance.

CD4+ T cells that had been cultured provided DNA sequenced with the Oncomine TCR Beta short-read assay. One entry per CDR3 protein, called by TCRdb with MiXCR from the PCR reads. The data contain around 16,000 distinct CDR3 sequences, about 32% of them singletons. This CDR3 is 14 amino acids long. Germline values: CDR1 SNHLY, CDR2 FYNNEI. The germline V and J ends were trimmed by 11 bases and 5 bases, with 18 bases remaining between them. The treatment is: roughly ten-day PBMC culture with coronavirus spike peptide pools or control peptides (ViraFEST assay). Sequencing was carried out using cultured CD4+ T cells from blood. The sequence was obtained from a human donor with COVID-19. V is TRBV2 and J is TRBJ2-2; D may be TRBD2 (6 bases). This CDR3 is CASAWSSVTGELFF. CDR3 DNA sequence: TGTGCCTCAGCATGGTCTAGCGTAACCGGGGAGCTGTTTTTT.